These 15 T cell receptor beta chains originate from one sample sequenced in a study of cytomegalovirus exposure and HLA in healthy donors. The PCR was carried out with 60 Vbeta primers and 13 Jbeta primers. Data came from immunoSEQ multiplex PCR; TCRdb stores just in-frame clones and leaves some out. The data contain more than 65,000 clones, about four fifths of them singletons. The material sequenced was PBMCs. The source is a man between 18 and 35 years old in good health and CMV-seropositive.

This chain links TRBV19 with TRBJ2-7, with 9 bases matching TRBD1. This CDR3 region has 14 residues. V shed 10 bases and J 5 bases; nucleotides not matched to a gene: 12. Looked up from germline, CDR1 is LNHDA and CDR2 is SQIVND (reference sequence). The CDR3 sequence: CATAIGTGIHEQYF. The CDR3 bases are TGTGCCACCGCGATCGGGACAGGGATCCACGAGCAGTACTTC. The variable domain in full, completed from reference TRBV19 and TRBJ2-7, reads DGGITQSPKYLFRKEGQNVTLSCEQNLNHDAMYWYRQDPGQGLRLIYYSQIVNDFQKGDIAEGYSVSREKKESFPLTVTSAQKNPTAFYLCATAIGTGIHEQYFGPGTRLTVT.

This rearrangement joins TRBV13 to TRBJ2-7; 9 bases match TRBD2. With 4 bases clipped from V and 2 bases from J, the junction kept 3 bases outside the gene matches. This CDR3 region has 14 residues. Germline CDR1 is PRHDT and CDR2 is FYEKMQ (reference sequence). The CDR3 spells CASSYGTSPYEQYF. CDR3 coding DNA: TGTGCCAGCAGCTACGGGACTAGCCCCTACGAGCAGTACTTC.

This chain uses TRBV6-5 with TRBJ1-2; D is undetermined. CDR3 length: 12 residues. V lost 8 bases, J lost 8 bases, and 15 bases lay in between. The germline gives CDR1 MNHEY, CDR2 SVGAGI. The CDR3 DNA is TGTGCCAGCTTCCGGAGAAGATGGGGCTACACCTTC. It translates to CASFRRRWGYTF.

A few counts support this clone. Other DNA variants within this sample encode the same CDR3. The chain has TRBV28 and TRBJ1-1, with unresolved D. Germline V gene lookup returns CDR1 MDHEN and CDR2 SYDVKM. Deletions cut 7 bases from V and 0 bases from J, with 3 bases between. The CDR3 is 11 residues long. Here the CDR3 DNA reads TGTGCCAGCACCGTGAACACTGAAGCTTTCTTT. Its protein is CASTVNTEAFF.

V is TRBV7-6 and J is TRBJ2-3; D not resolved. The V gene's germline CDR1 is SGHVS and CDR2 FNYEAQ. Trimming pared 0 bases from V and 11 bases from J, leaving 15 bases between. CDR3 length: 14 residues. CDR3 region: CASSLARSGEKQYF. In DNA form, the CDR3 reads TGTGCCAGCAGCTTAGCCAGGTCCGGTGAGAAGCAGTATTTT.

The chain has TRBV4-2 and TRBJ2-7; 10 nucleotides align to TRBD2. This CDR3 has 16 amino acids. J was trimmed by 4 bases and V by 0 bases; bases with no gene match: 6. CDR1 is LGHNA and CDR2 is YNFKEQ in the germline V gene. The CDR3: CASSQDYRTSGYEQYF. The DNA of the CDR3 is TGTGCCAGCAGCCAAGATTATCGGACTAGCGGTTACGAGCAGTACTTC.

The chain carries TRBV5-4 and TRBJ2-1; 14 nucleotides align to TRBD2. Losses at the gene ends were 3 bases for V and 8 bases for J; bases not matched to a gene: 7. The CDR3 covers 16 residues. In germline, CDR1 is SGHNT, CDR2 YYREEE (reference sequence). In DNA form, the CDR3 reads TGTGCCAGCAGCTACAGGGGGACTAGCGGGAGCCATGAGCAGTTCTTC. Its translation: CASSYRGTSGSHEQFF. The entire variable domain, with the rest obtained from reference TRBV5-4 and TRBJ2-1, is as follows: ETGVTQSPTHLIKTRGQQVTLRCSSQSGHNTVSWYQQALGQGPQFIFQYYREEENGRGNFPPRFSGLQFPNYSSELNVNALELDDSALYLCASSYRGTSGSHEQFFGPGTRLTVL.

The gene calls are TRBV6-5 and TRBJ1-1; D ambiguous. The CDR3 extends over 11 amino acids. Germline V gene data show CDR1 as MNHEY and CDR2 as SVGAGI. The V and J ends lost 4 bases and 4 bases respectively, with 4 bases between them. The CDR3 bases are TGTGCCAGCAGTTTTCGCACTGAAGCTTTCTTT. The encoded protein is CASSFRTEAFF.

This chain uses TRBV5-1 with TRBJ2-1, with 7 bases that match TRBD2. Germline V gene lookup returns CDR1 SGHRS and CDR2 YFSETQ. V gave up 4 bases and J gave up 10 bases; unmatched junction bases: 8. The CDR3 sequence is 13 residues long. CDR3 DNA sequence: TGCGCCAGCAGCCCAAGGACTAGTGGCGAGCAGTTCTTC. This translates into CASSPRTSGEQFF.

This chain uses TRBV6-1 with TRBJ2-5; 7 bases are shared with TRBD2. The germline V gene has CDR1 MNHNS and CDR2 SASEGT. The CDR3 extends over 15 amino acids. Trimming took 4 bases from V and 2 from J; bases not matched to a gene: 7. CDR3 DNA sequence: TGTGCCAGCAGTGTTTTCGGGGGGACTCAAGAGACCCAGTACTTC. It is translated as CASSVFGGTQETQYF.

As DNA, the CDR3 is TGTGCCAGCAGTCGGACAGGGCTCCCCCAGTACTTC. Translation gives CASSRTGLPQYF. The gene calls are TRBV6-5 and TRBJ2-5, with 8 bases lining up with TRBD1. The V gene end was trimmed by 5 bases and the J gene end by 9 bases; junction bases not matched to a gene: 5. This CDR3 is built from 12 residues. Looked up from germline, CDR1 is MNHEY and CDR2 is SVGAGI.

The chain is built from TRBV6-5 and TRBJ1-1, with D tentatively TRBD1 (6 bases). The V gene's germline CDR1 is MNHEY and CDR2 SVGAGI. The CDR3 loop spans 13 amino acids. Trimming pared 5 bases from V and 5 bases from J, leaving 12 bases between. CDR3 loop: CASSPGVKTEAFF. In DNA, the CDR3 is TGTGCCAGCAGTCCAGGGGTTAAGACTGAAGCTTTCTTT.

J is TRBJ1-5 and V is TRBV6-4; D remains ambiguous. Germline assignment: CDR1 MRHNA and CDR2 SNTAGT. Trimming stripped 5 bases from V and 3 bases from J, with 8 bases between. The CDR3 has 13 amino acids. The CDR3 coding sequence is TGTGCCAGCAGTACAGAAGCCAATCAGCCCCAGCATTTT. This codes for CASSTEANQPQHF.

The CDR3 region has the DNA TGCAGCGTAGCTCTAGCGGAGAGAAACACCGGGGAGCTGTTTTTT. Translated, it gives CSVALAERNTGELFF. The chain has TRBV29-1 and TRBJ2-2; 7 positions agree with TRBD2. The CDR3 loop spans 15 amino acids. J was trimmed by 2 bases and V by 6 bases; bases with no gene match: 9. CDR1 is SQVTM, CDR2 ANQGSEA, per germline.

The chain couples TRBV4-1 to TRBJ1-2; D may be TRBD1 (6 bases). Germline V CDR1 and CDR2: MGHRA, YSYEKL. V lost 6 bases, J lost 0 bases, and 11 bases lay in between. CDR3 size: 14 residues. CDR3 region: CASRDRRANYGYTF. The DNA for the CDR3 is TGCGCCAGCAGGGACAGACGAGCTAACTATGGCTACACCTTC.